The 30 T cell receptor beta chains below all came from one sample that was sequenced in a study of T cells in Graves' hyperthyroidism and ophthalmopathy. RNA transcripts served as the template for amplifying TCR beta CDR3 regions. The TCR CDR3 was amplified in a first-round RT-PCR using the HTBI primer set. TCRdb ran MiXCR on the multiplex PCR reads and lists one entry per CDR3 protein. The table shows about 290,000 distinct CDR3 sequences, with less than 15% occurring only once. Sequenced sample: blood. Receptor source: a woman aged 30 to 39 with Graves' hyperthyroidism that later progressed to Graves' ophthalmopathy.

This clonotype was counted ten times or more. The CDR3 protein is CASSLLAGPSYNEQFF. The CDR3 region has the DNA TGCGCCAGCAGCTTGTTGGCGGGACCCTCCTACAATGAGCAGTTCTTC. J is TRBJ2-1 and V is TRBV5-1, with D perhaps matching TRBD2 (6 bases). The CDR3 covers 16 residues. Trimming took off 1 base at V and 0 bases at J, with 11 bases between the two ends. The germline V gene encodes CDR1 SGHRS and CDR2 YFSETQ.

Ten or more counts support this clonotype. One end of the junction does not line up with germline, which may come from a read error. The chain combines TRBV2 with TRBJ1-5; unclear D gene. Germline V gives CDR1 SNHLY, CDR2 FYNNEI. The CDR3 contains 14 residues. DNA for the CDR3: TGTGCCAGCAGTGAAGCGACTAGCTATCAGCCCCAGCATTTT. Translated: CASSEATSYQPQHF. Complete variable domain (other parts from reference TRBV2 and TRBJ1-5): EPEVTQTPSHQVTQMGQEVILRCVPISNHLYFYWYRQILGQKVEFLVSFYNNEISEKSEIFDDQFSVERPDGSNFTLKIRSTKLEDSAMYFCASSEATSYQPQHFGDGTRLSIL.

This clonotype was found many times. The V and J genes are TRBV7-3 and TRBJ2-3; 13 nucleotides line up with TRBD2. V lost 4 bases, J lost 4 bases, and 5 bases stayed unmatched. The CDR3 has 16 amino acids. The germline V gene encodes CDR1 SGHTA and CDR2 FQGTGA. CDR3 sequence reads: CASSSGLAGVADTQYF. The CDR3 DNA sequence: TGTGCCAGCAGCTCTGGACTAGCGGGAGTTGCAGATACGCAGTATTTT.

As to this clonotype: This clone may be a read error of a much larger clone one base away. The chain employs TRBV12-3 or TRBV12-4 and TRBJ1-5; TRBD1 matches 9 bases. The CDR3 sequence is 18 residues long. V shed 6 bases and J 0 bases; nucleotides not matched to a gene: 12. CDR3 sequence: CASSSMTGGLYSNQPQHF. CDR3 nucleotide sequence: TGTGCCAGCAGCTCGATGACAGGGGGATTATATAGCAATCAGCCCCAGCATTTT.

This clonotype was counted at least ten times. The chain employs TRBV18 and TRBJ2-1, with TRBD2 as a possible D gene (5 bases). The CDR3 is 16 amino acids. V was trimmed by 4 bases and J by 7 bases, leaving 20 bases between them. Germline assignment: CDR1 KGHSH and CDR2 LQKENI. The CDR3 is CASSHTPTAGWNEQFF. As DNA, the CDR3 is TGTGCCAGCTCACATACTCCTACCGCGGGTTGGAATGAGCAGTTCTTC.

This clonotype was seen repeatedly, ten times or more. The V and J genes are TRBV2 and TRBJ2-3; D is unclear. The CDR3 is 14 residues long. The V gene's germline CDR1 is SNHLY and CDR2 FYNNEI. The V end was cut by 7 bases, the J end by 6 bases, with 17 bases between. CDR3 nucleotide sequence: TGTGCCAGCAAGCGTTCCCCCTTCTTGGATACGCAGTATTTT. It yields the protein CASKRSPFLDTQYF.

The rearrangement links TRBV4-1 to TRBJ2-1; 10 bases are a match to TRBD2. This CDR3 has 16 amino acids. Per germline, CDR1 MGHRA and CDR2 YSYEKL. V gave up 0 bases and J gave up 9 bases; unmatched junction bases: 8. This chain's CDR3 is CASSQEVASGRVEQFF. CDR3 DNA: TGCGCCAGCAGCCAAGAAGTTGCTAGCGGGAGAGTTGAGCAGTTCTTC.

This clonotype has a count of ten or more. This rearrangement joins TRBV5-5 to TRBJ2-1; TRBD2 aligns across 8 bases. V was clipped by 9 bases and J by 4 bases; unmatched bases: 12. Germline CDR1 and CDR2: SGHKS and YYEKEE (reference sequence). This CDR3 spans 15 amino acids. CDR3 coding DNA: TGTGCCAACTCAATCGTCGCGGGAGGATACAATGAGCAGTTCTTC. Its protein is CANSIVAGGYNEQFF. The whole variable domain, filled in from reference TRBV5-5 and TRBJ2-1, reads DAGVTQSPTHLIKTRGQQVTLRCSPISGHKSVSWYQQVLGQGPQFIFQYYEKEERGRGNFPDRFSARQFPNYSSELNVNALLLGDSALYLCANSIVAGGYNEQFFGPGTRLTVL.

V gene TRBV10-3 combines with J gene TRBJ2-1, with 9 bases that match TRBD2. The J segment lost 8 bases and the V segment lost 10 bases, leaving 9 bases of the junction unmatched. The germline CDR1 and CDR2 sequences are ENHRY and SYGVKD. This CDR3 contains 13 residues. DNA of the CDR3: TGTGCCACCTATAGCGGGAGTAACGATGAGCAGTTCTTC. Its translation is CATYSGSNDEQFF.

The V call is TRBV19, the J call TRBJ2-3, with TRBD2 matching over 8 bases. Germline CDR1 reads LNHDA; CDR2 reads SQIVND (reference sequence). The CDR3 is made up of 14 amino acids. V gave up 5 bases and J gave up 4 bases; unmatched junction bases: 5. The CDR3 sequence: CASSPGLAADTQYF. DNA for the CDR3: TGTGCCAGTAGTCCCGGACTAGCTGCAGATACGCAGTATTTT.

At least ten counts were recorded for this clonotype. CDR3 loop: CASSSYRLPRLEQYF. DNA for the CDR3: TGTGCCAGCAGCTCTTACAGGCTGCCTAGGCTCGAGCAGTACTTC. V is TRBV11-2 and J is TRBJ2-7; tentative D call: TRBD1 (5 bases). The CDR3 is made up of 15 amino acids. Germline values: CDR1 SGHAT, CDR2 FQNNGV. V was cut by 4 bases and J by 6 bases, with 19 bases left in between.

The chain recombines TRBV10-3 with TRBJ2-6, with D perhaps matching TRBD1 (7 bases). The CDR3 is 17 amino acids. Germline V gene lookup returns CDR1 ENHRY and CDR2 SYGVKD. Between the trimmed V and J ends, which lost 4 bases and 1 base, there was a span of 14 bases. CDR3 bases: TGTGCCATCAGTGTTCGGAGGGGGCTGTCTGGGGCCAACGTCCTGACTTTC. It encodes CAISVRRGLSGANVLTF.

Turning to this clonotype: A single base separates this from a much larger clone, so it may be a read error. In DNA, the CDR3 is TGCGCCAGCATGGAGACTAATGAAAAACTGTTTTTT. Protein: CASMETNEKLFF. This chain uses TRBV5-1 with TRBJ1-4; D gene uncertain. The CDR3 contains 12 residues. Germline CDR1 reads SGHRS; CDR2 reads YFSETQ. The V end lost 6 bases, the J end lost 2 bases, and 5 bases lay between the germline ends.

This clonotype was picked up many times. The V gene is TRBV19, the J gene TRBJ2-6; no definite D call. CDR3 length equals 17 residues. The V end was cut by 1 base, the J end by 0 bases, with 10 bases between. The germline CDR1 and CDR2 sequences are LNHDA and SQIVND (reference sequence). CDR3 sequence reads: CASSIVQQFSGANVLTF. For the CDR3, the DNA is TGTGCCAGTAGTATAGTCCAACAGTTCTCTGGGGCCAACGTCCTGACTTTC.

The chain recombines TRBV4-1 with TRBJ2-4; D is undetermined. The germline CDR1 and CDR2 sequences are MGHRA and YSYEKL. The CDR3 consists of 13 residues. V dropped 1 base and J dropped 5 bases, with 6 bases sitting between them. DNA of the CDR3: TGCGCCAGCAGCCAAGTTTCAGAAAACATTCAGTACTTC. Translating gives CASSQVSENIQYF.

This clonotype showed up many times. This chain joins TRBV7-2 and TRBJ1-5; tentative D call: TRBD1 (5 bases). Deletions cut 3 bases from V and 9 bases from J, with 9 bases between. The CDR3 totals 12 residues. Germline CDR1 reads SGHTA; CDR2 reads FQGNSA. The CDR3 loop reads CASSLGGGPQHF. DNA for the CDR3: TGTGCCAGCAGCTTGGGGGGGGGGCCCCAGCATTTT.

This clonotype was detected only a few times. This chain links TRBV6-1 with TRBJ1-4; possibly TRBD1 for D (5 bases). The CDR3 runs to 14 residues. Germline V gene lookup returns CDR1 MNHNS and CDR2 SASEGT. The V gene lost 10 bases and the J gene lost 8 bases, with 20 bases spanning the gap. As DNA, the CDR3 is TGTGCCACCAAAGGAGGGGTCGGGAAAGAAAAACTGTTTTTT. It yields the protein CATKGGVGKEKLFF.

The chain has TRBV11-2 and TRBJ2-5, with 12 positions matching TRBD2. Germline V lookup: CDR1 SGHAT, CDR2 FQNNGV. V shed 3 bases and J 1 base; nucleotides not matched to a gene: 6. The CDR3 sequence is 17 residues long. The CDR3 loop reads CASSFRRTSGTQETQYF. The CDR3 DNA sequence: TGTGCCAGCAGCTTCAGACGGACTAGCGGGACCCAAGAGACCCAGTACTTC.

This clonotype was recorded at least ten times. The genes are TRBV4-2 and TRBJ2-7; 7 bases are a match to TRBD2. The length of the CDR3 is 15 residues. J lost 2 bases, V lost 1 base, and 5 bases had no gene match. Germline values: CDR1 LGHNA, CDR2 YNFKEQ. DNA of the CDR3: TGTGCCAGCAGCCAAGTTAGCGGGTCAGCCTACGAGCAGTACTTC. This encodes CASSQVSGSAYEQYF.

This clonotype appeared many times. The CDR3 DNA sequence: TGCAGCGTTAGAAGACAGCCCACAGATACGCAGTATTTT. Amino acid sequence: CSVRRQPTDTQYF. The chain employs TRBV29-1 and TRBJ2-3; a possible D gene is TRBD1 (5 bases). Germline lookup yields CDR1 SQVTM and CDR2 ANQGSEA. With 5 bases removed from V and 2 bases from J, the gap between germline ends came to 11 bases. This CDR3 comprises 13 residues.

There are many counts of this clonotype. The rearrangement joins TRBV29-1 to TRBJ2-2; D possibly uses TRBD1 or TRBD2 (5 bases each). Germline values: CDR1 SQVTM, CDR2 ANQGSEA. The V end lost 6 bases, the J end lost 4 bases, and 15 bases lay between the germline ends. There are 14 residues in the CDR3. CDR3 amino acids: CSVKEGSPTGELFF. CDR3 DNA: TGCAGCGTAAAAGAGGGGTCCCCCACCGGGGAGCTGTTTTTT.

This clonotype was found many times. The CDR3 coding sequence is TGTGCCAGCAGCTTCTCCAGTGCGGCTAACCAAGAGACCCAGTACTTC. Its translation: CASSFSSAANQETQYF. The J gene is TRBJ2-5, the V gene TRBV7-2; D is undetermined. Per germline, CDR1 SGHTA and CDR2 FQGNSA. The CDR3 is made up of 16 amino acids. V was pared by 3 bases and J by 0 bases, with 14 bases between. Together with reference TRBV7-2 and TRBJ2-5, the CDR3 gives the full variable domain: GAGVSQSPSNKVTEKGKDVELRCDPISGHTALYWYRQSLGQGLEFLIYFQGNSAPDKSGLPSDRFSAERTGGSVSTLTIQRTQQEDSAVYLCASSFSSAANQETQYFGPGTRLLVL.

This clonotype was seen ten or more times. This chain links TRBV19 with TRBJ1-5, with TRBD1 identical over 8 bases. Germline CDR1 is LNHDA and CDR2 is SQIVND (reference sequence). This CDR3 is built from 15 residues. The V gene end was trimmed by 6 bases and the J gene end by 0 bases; junction bases not matched to a gene: 4. CDR3 residues: CASRGQAFSNQPQHF. CDR3 sequence (DNA): TGTGCCAGTAGGGGACAGGCGTTTAGCAATCAGCCCCAGCATTTT.

The V gene is TRBV19, the J gene TRBJ1-2; D unresolved. CDR1 and CDR2 (germline): LNHDA, SQIVND (reference sequence). The CDR3 runs to 14 residues. The V end was cut by 4 bases, the J end by 8 bases, with 17 bases between. CDR3 coding DNA: TGTGCCAGTAGTACTCGGAGCAGCGCCCAGGGCTACACCTTC. The encoded protein is CASSTRSSAQGYTF.

This clonotype was seen many times. CDR3 sequence reads: CASRRGLNSYEQYF. CDR3 nucleotides: TGTGCCAGCAGGAGAGGACTTAACTCCTACGAGCAGTACTTC. This sequence joins TRBV6-1 and TRBJ2-7, with a possible D match to TRBD2 (5 bases). Trimming pared 6 bases from V and 0 bases from J, leaving 12 bases between. Germline CDR1 reads MNHNS; CDR2 reads SASEGT. This CDR3 spans 14 amino acids.

Many counts were recorded for this clonotype. This chain uses TRBV6-2 or TRBV6-3 with TRBJ2-7; 10 bases fit TRBD2. The ends lost 5 bases at V and 2 bases at J; junction bases unmatched: 3. In germline, CDR1 is MNHEY, CDR2 SVGEGT. The CDR3 contains 14 residues. CDR3 coding DNA: TGTGCCAGCAGTCCGGGACTAGCGACCTACGAGCAGTACTTC. It codes for CASSPGLATYEQYF.

This clonotype occurred many times. V gene TRBV28 combines with J gene TRBJ2-1; unclear D gene. The CDR3 spans 16 residues. Germline V gene data show CDR1 as MDHEN and CDR2 as SYDVKM. V dropped 4 bases and J dropped 6 bases, with 19 bases sitting between them. In DNA, the CDR3 is TGTGCCAGCAGTTGGGATCGGACCAAGATGATCAATGAGCAGTTCTTC. It translates to CASSWDRTKMINEQFF.

This chain uses TRBV9 with TRBJ2-1; 12 nucleotides match TRBD2. J gave up 1 base and V 3 bases, and 11 bases lay outside the gene matches. From germline, CDR1 is SGDLS and CDR2 YYNGEE. The CDR3 covers 19 residues. CDR3 amino acids: CASSGRPTSGRPSYNEQFF. Written as DNA, the CDR3 is TGTGCCAGCAGCGGCCGCCCTACTAGCGGGAGGCCTTCCTACAATGAGCAGTTCTTC.

This clonotype was detected ten times or more. The J gene is TRBJ1-1, the V gene TRBV30, with no clear D. V was trimmed by 8 bases and J by 3 bases, leaving 16 bases between them. This CDR3 is 13 amino acids long. Per germline, CDR1 GTSNPN and CDR2 SVGIG (reference sequence). CDR3 DNA sequence: TGTGCCGGCCGGGGTCGAGGGCACACTGAAGCTTTCTTT. Its protein is CAGRGRGHTEAFF.

In its sample, this clonotype was seen a few times. The rearrangement joins TRBV19 to TRBJ2-3, with a tentative D call TRBD1 (5 bases). Trimming removed 3 bases at V and 0 bases at J, with 10 bases between. Germline loops: CDR1 LNHDA, CDR2 SQIVND (reference sequence). The CDR3 is 15 residues long. The CDR3 DNA follows: TGTGCCAGTAGTATTGGGGCACTAAGCACAGATACGCAGTATTTT. It encodes CASSIGALSTDTQYF.